These T cell receptor beta chains were read from a single sample in a study of blood T cell repertoires in COVID-19. The assay was immunoSEQ multiplex PCR, and TCRdb's table has in-frame clones only and misses some. The sample shows about 360,000 clones, around 84% of them seen only once. Sequenced input: peripheral blood. The receptors stem from a human donor with acute or convalescent COVID-19. The donor label of this sample is uncertain. Both conserved end residues are part of each CDR3. D genes are given only for firm matches. Some rows have no size entry. The others give once, few or many, or a class for an expanded clone.

size,V,D,CDR3
.,TRBV14,TRBD1,CASSDLDRALGDTEAFF
.,TRBV6-5,.,CASRVSGLVRETQYF
.,TRBV18,.,CASSPGPLQPQHF
.,TRBV13,TRBD1,CASSHRQGRQETQYF
.,TRBV30,TRBD2,CAWSLGLAQDTQYF
.,TRBV15,.,CATSFRGEKLFF
.,TRBV6-5,.,CASSYGANSGNTIYF
few,TRBV19,TRBD1,CAATPRTGTPFGTEAFF
.,TRBV7-8,.,CASSAGTTANTEAFF
.,TRBV18,.,CASSPRTVPGNTIYF
.,TRBV4-2,TRBD1,CASSQGQGSPETQYF